The entry that follows covers one T cell receptor beta chain sequence. This sample is drawn from a study of blood T cell repertoires in COVID-19. A COVID-19 case had been met by exposed participants during the 2 weeks before study entry. Data came from immunoSEQ multiplex PCR; TCRdb stores just in-frame clones and leaves some out. The repertoire holds fewer than 250,000 clones, with roughly four fifths as singletons. After removal of 4 bases from V and 2 bases from J, the junction contained 5 bases not matched to a gene. Germline values: CDR1 SGHVS, CDR2 FQNEAQ. The CDR3 has 18 residues. This receptor was taken from a woman aged 40 to 50 who had been exposed to COVID-19. Sequencing was carried out using PBMCs or T cells enriched from blood (not recorded which). The chain carries TRBV7-8 and TRBJ2-2, with 15 bases matching TRBD2. The CDR3 nucleotides are TGTGCCAGCAGCTCCGGGACTAGCGGGGGGTTCAACACCGGGGAGCTGTTTTTT. Protein: CASSSGTSGGFNTGELFF.